The rows below give T cell receptor beta chains drawn from one sample of a study of T-cell reconstitution after alpha-beta-depleted transplantation in children. One entry per CDR3 protein results from TCRdb running MiXCR on the PCR reads. The table has 200,000 to 250,000 distinct CDR3 sequences, more than 10% seen once. Material: PBMCs from the stem cell graft donor, obtained from the stem cell graft. These receptors originate from a human donor who donated a stem cell graft to a child with acute lymphoblastic leukemia. Each CDR3 is given with its conserved first and last residue. D genes are given only for firm matches. The listing skips clone size in some rows; elsewhere it reads once, few, many or a size class.

abundance: many; j_gene: TRBJ1-1; d_gene: -; v_gene: TRBV20-1; CDR3aa: CSARIQYTEAFF; CDR3nt: TGCAGTGCTAGAATACAGTACACTGAAGCTTTCTTT
abundance: -; j_gene: TRBJ2-7; d_gene: -; v_gene: TRBV6-2/TRBV6-3; CDR3aa: CASTWDLFGGYEQYF; CDR3nt: TGTGCCAGCACTTGGGACTTGTTTGGCGGCTACGAGCAGTACTTC
abundance: once; j_gene: TRBJ1-1; d_gene: TRBD1; v_gene: TRBV4-3; CDR3aa: CASSQDRGEGEAFF; CDR3nt: TGCGCCAGCAGCCAAGACAGGGGGGAGGGTGAAGCTTTCTTT
abundance: many; j_gene: TRBJ1-6; d_gene: -; v_gene: TRBV28; CDR3aa: CASSFDSSYNSPLHF; CDR3nt: TGTGCCAGCAGTTTCGACAGCTCCTATAATTCACCCCTCCACTTT
abundance: many; j_gene: TRBJ2-5; d_gene: -; v_gene: TRBV6-2/TRBV6-3; CDR3aa: CASRPLAGLYQETQYF; CDR3nt: TGTGCCAGCAGGCCTCTGGCGGGATTATACCAAGAGACCCAGTACTTC
abundance: many; j_gene: TRBJ1-6; d_gene: -; v_gene: TRBV6-5; CDR3aa: CASSYSPRAGDSPLHF; CDR3nt: TGTGCCAGCAGTTACTCGCCGAGGGCGGGGGATTCACCCCTCCACTTT
abundance: many; j_gene: TRBJ2-7; d_gene: TRBD1; v_gene: TRBV6-2/TRBV6-3; CDR3aa: CASSYLTGTGTYEQYF; CDR3nt: TGTGCCAGCAGTTACCTAACCGGGACAGGGACCTACGAGCAGTACTTC
abundance: few; j_gene: TRBJ2-1; d_gene: -; v_gene: TRBV7-8; CDR3aa: CASSSGTGYGNEQFF; CDR3nt: TGTGCCAGCAGCTCGGGGACGGGGTACGGCAATGAGCAGTTCTTC
abundance: many; j_gene: TRBJ2-2; d_gene: TRBD1; v_gene: TRBV5-1; CDR3aa: CASSLERGRMYTGELFF; CDR3nt: TGCGCCAGCAGCTTGGAAAGGGGGCGCATGTACACCGGGGAGCTGTTTTTT
abundance: many; j_gene: TRBJ1-5; d_gene: TRBD1; v_gene: TRBV12-5; CDR3aa: CASAPQGGNQPQHF; CDR3nt: TGTGCTAGTGCTCCCCAGGGGGGCAATCAGCCCCAGCATTTT
abundance: few; j_gene: TRBJ1-3; d_gene: -; v_gene: TRBV7-9; CDR3aa: CASSLGLEVYSGNTIYF; CDR3nt: TGTGCCAGCAGCTTAGGATTGGAGGTCTACTCTGGAAACACCATATATTTT
abundance: many; j_gene: TRBJ2-5; d_gene: -; v_gene: TRBV10-3; CDR3aa: CAISEGTLQETQYF; CDR3nt: TGTGCCATCAGTGAAGGGACATTGCAAGAGACCCAGTACTTC
abundance: many; j_gene: TRBJ2-5; d_gene: -; v_gene: TRBV5-1; CDR3aa: CASSLPQGETQYF; CDR3nt: TGCGCCAGCAGCTTGCCGCAAGGGGAGACCCAGTACTTC
abundance: -; j_gene: TRBJ2-1; d_gene: TRBD2; v_gene: TRBV12-3/TRBV12-4; CDR3aa: CACSLASETSGRAREQFF; CDR3nt: TGTGCCTGCAGTTTAGCGTCTGAGACTAGCGGGAGGGCCCGTGAGCAGTTCTTC
abundance: many; j_gene: TRBJ1-1; d_gene: -; v_gene: TRBV7-8; CDR3aa: CASSLLGEDTEAFF; CDR3nt: TGTGCCAGCAGCCTCCTCGGGGAAGACACTGAAGCTTTCTTT
abundance: -; j_gene: TRBJ2-2; d_gene: -; v_gene: TRBV12-3/TRBV12-4; CDR3aa: CTLSPSSSRVETTGELFF; CDR3nt: TGTACCCTCTCCCCAAGTTCGTCTCGGGTCGAAACCACCGGGGAGCTGTTTTTT
abundance: few; j_gene: TRBJ1-1; d_gene: TRBD1; v_gene: TRBV30; CDR3aa: CAWSYGQDTEAFF; CDR3nt: TGTGCCTGGAGTTATGGACAGGACACTGAAGCTTTCTTT
abundance: many; j_gene: TRBJ2-5; d_gene: -; v_gene: TRBV12-3/TRBV12-4; CDR3aa: CASSFAGPETQYF; CDR3nt: TGTGCCAGCAGTTTCGCAGGGCCCGAGACCCAGTACTTC
abundance: few; j_gene: TRBJ1-1; d_gene: -; v_gene: TRBV10-3; CDR3aa: CAISEYNRATEAFF; CDR3nt: TGTGCCATCAGTGAATACAACAGGGCCACTGAAGCTTTCTTT
abundance: many; j_gene: TRBJ2-2; d_gene: TRBD1; v_gene: TRBV5-1; CDR3aa: CASKGQAMAGELFF; CDR3nt: TGCGCCAGCAAAGGACAGGCGATGGCCGGGGAGCTGTTTTTT
abundance: many; j_gene: TRBJ2-7; d_gene: -; v_gene: TRBV20-1; CDR3aa: CSAPLGPYEQYF; CDR3nt: TGCAGTGCCCCGCTTGGACCCTACGAGCAGTACTTC
abundance: few; j_gene: TRBJ1-1; d_gene: -; v_gene: TRBV4-3; CDR3aa: CASSQGGVTEAFF; CDR3nt: TGCGCCAGCAGCCAGGGGGGGGTCACTGAAGCTTTCTTT
abundance: many; j_gene: TRBJ1-5; d_gene: -; v_gene: TRBV27; CDR3aa: CASSALRSSNQPQHF; CDR3nt: TGTGCCAGCAGTGCGCTTAGGAGTAGCAATCAGCCCCAGCATTTT
abundance: few; j_gene: TRBJ2-1; d_gene: TRBD1; v_gene: TRBV30; CDR3aa: CAWSWGTGSLGDEQFF; CDR3nt: TGTGCCTGGAGCTGGGGGACAGGGTCGTTGGGTGATGAGCAGTTCTTC
abundance: many; j_gene: TRBJ2-7; d_gene: TRBD1; v_gene: TRBV6-2/TRBV6-3; CDR3aa: CASSYSDRAGGYEQYF; CDR3nt: TGTGCCAGCAGTTACTCGGACAGGGCGGGTGGCTACGAGCAGTACTTC
abundance: -; j_gene: TRBJ2-3; d_gene: -; v_gene: TRBV5-4; CDR3aa: CASSLQGVSTDTQYF; CDR3nt: TGTGCCAGCAGCTTGCAGGGAGTGAGCACAGATACGCAGTATTTT
abundance: few; j_gene: TRBJ2-7; d_gene: -; v_gene: TRBV30; CDR3aa: CAWSVQAGEQYF; CDR3nt: TGTGCCTGGAGTGTACAGGCTGGCGAGCAGTACTTC
abundance: many; j_gene: TRBJ2-5; d_gene: -; v_gene: TRBV7-9; CDR3aa: CASSLLFSLRANDQETQYF; CDR3nt: TGTGCCAGCAGCTTACTGTTCTCTCTCAGGGCTAATGACCAAGAGACCCAGTACTTC
abundance: few; j_gene: TRBJ1-1; d_gene: TRBD1; v_gene: TRBV6-6; CDR3aa: CASSPGTVQSAFF; CDR3nt: TGTGCCAGCAGTCCCGGGACAGTGCAGTCCGCTTTCTTT
abundance: many; j_gene: TRBJ2-7; d_gene: -; v_gene: TRBV6-1; CDR3aa: CASSQPTSEVYEQYF; CDR3nt: TGTGCCAGCAGCCAACCAACTAGTGAGGTCTACGAGCAGTACTTC
abundance: many; j_gene: TRBJ1-1; d_gene: -; v_gene: TRBV3-1; CDR3aa: CASSQEPGKTEAFF; CDR3nt: TGTGCCAGCAGCCAAGAGCCAGGGAAGACTGAAGCTTTCTTT
abundance: -; j_gene: TRBJ2-1; d_gene: TRBD2; v_gene: TRBV5-1; CDR3aa: CASSLLSPGTSGTDNEQFF; CDR3nt: TGCGCCAGCAGCTTGCTATCCCCCGGGACTAGCGGGACTGACAATGAGCAGTTCTTC
abundance: many; j_gene: TRBJ2-5; d_gene: -; v_gene: TRBV9; CDR3aa: CASGGEGETQYF; CDR3nt: TGTGCCAGTGGAGGAGAGGGGGAGACCCAGTACTTC
abundance: many; j_gene: TRBJ2-4; d_gene: -; v_gene: TRBV7-9; CDR3aa: CASSLASEKNIQYF; CDR3nt: TGTGCCAGCAGCTTAGCCTCCGAGAAAAACATTCAGTACTTC
abundance: many; j_gene: TRBJ2-3; d_gene: TRBD2; v_gene: TRBV20-1; CDR3aa: CSATLAGVKDTQYF; CDR3nt: TGCAGTGCAACTCTAGCGGGAGTAAAAGATACGCAGTATTTT
abundance: few; j_gene: TRBJ2-2; d_gene: -; v_gene: TRBV29-1; CDR3aa: CSVSSAGTTNTGELFF; CDR3nt: TGCAGCGTTAGTAGCGCCGGGACGACGAACACCGGGGAGCTGTTTTTT
abundance: few; j_gene: TRBJ2-5; d_gene: TRBD1; v_gene: TRBV10-3; CDR3aa: CAIKRDSQETQYF; CDR3nt: TGTGCCATCAAAAGGGACAGCCAAGAGACCCAGTACTTC
abundance: many; j_gene: TRBJ2-5; d_gene: -; v_gene: TRBV28; CDR3aa: CASRYRVLGETQYF; CDR3nt: TGTGCCAGCAGGTACAGGGTGTTGGGAGAGACCCAGTACTTC
abundance: few; j_gene: TRBJ2-1; d_gene: -; v_gene: TRBV6-1; CDR3aa: CASSEVGGHSSYNEQFF; CDR3nt: TGTGCCAGCAGTGAAGTGGGGGGTCACAGCTCCTACAATGAGCAGTTCTTC
abundance: -; j_gene: TRBJ2-7; d_gene: TRBD1; v_gene: TRBV5-1; CDR3aa: CASSPTGEGYEHYF; CDR3nt: TGCGCCAGCAGCCCGACAGGGGAAGGCTACGAGCACTACTTC
abundance: many; j_gene: TRBJ2-1; d_gene: TRBD2; v_gene: TRBV5-6; CDR3aa: CASSLAGTSPRNEQFF; CDR3nt: TGTGCCAGCAGCTTGGCCGGGACTAGTCCCCGCAATGAGCAGTTCTTC
abundance: many; j_gene: TRBJ2-7; d_gene: -; v_gene: TRBV9; CDR3aa: CASSARVGAGEQYF; CDR3nt: TGTGCCAGCAGCGCCAGGGTGGGGGCGGGCGAGCAGTACTTC